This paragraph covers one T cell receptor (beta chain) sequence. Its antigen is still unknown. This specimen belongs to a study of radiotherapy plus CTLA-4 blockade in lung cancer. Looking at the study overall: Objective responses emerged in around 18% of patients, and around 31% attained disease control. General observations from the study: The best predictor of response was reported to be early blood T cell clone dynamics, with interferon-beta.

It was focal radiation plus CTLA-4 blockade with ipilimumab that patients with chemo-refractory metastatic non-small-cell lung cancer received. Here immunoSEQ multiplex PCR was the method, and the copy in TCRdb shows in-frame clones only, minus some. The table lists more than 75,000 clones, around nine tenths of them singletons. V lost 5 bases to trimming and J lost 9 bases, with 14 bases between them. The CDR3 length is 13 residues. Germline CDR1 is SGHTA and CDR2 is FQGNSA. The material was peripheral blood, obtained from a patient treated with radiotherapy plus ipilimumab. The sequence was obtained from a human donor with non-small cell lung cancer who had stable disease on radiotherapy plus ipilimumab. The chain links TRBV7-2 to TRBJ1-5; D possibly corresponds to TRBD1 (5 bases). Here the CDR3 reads CASSTPGGGPQHF. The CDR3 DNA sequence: TGTGCCAGCAGCACTCCTGGGGGTGGGCCCCAGCATTTT. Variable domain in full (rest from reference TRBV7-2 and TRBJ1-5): GAGVSQSPSNKVTEKGKDVELRCDPISGHTALYWYRQSLGQGLEFLIYFQGNSAPDKSGLPSDRFSAERTGGSVSTLTIQRTQQEDSAVYLCASSTPGGGPQHFGDGTRLSIL.